The clone carrying this T cell receptor beta chain was counted a single time. What it binds is not known. An end of the junction differs from the germline gene, which may be a read error. This record comes from a study of tumor and adjacent non-tumor tissue in lung cancer. Study outcomes and limitations: Significantly higher TCR diversity was found in tumor than normal lung.

TCRbeta libraries were built with three rounds of nested PCR, modified from ARM-PCR. TCRdb re-derived calls from the multiplex PCR reads in MiXCR, one entry per CDR3 protein. This repertoire shows 47,000 or so distinct CDR3 sequences, around 60% found once; its top ten account for roughly 30%. This sample's RNA came from whole unsorted tissue. This non-tumor lung sample came from over 3 cm beyond the tumor edge. Between August and November 2014, newly diagnosed, chemotherapy-naive lung cancer patients underwent thoracic surgery in China. This CDR3 is built from 14 residues. CDR1 and CDR2 from the germline V gene are SGHNT and YYREEE (reference sequence).

Sequenced: distant non-tumor lung tissue. This clonotype was sampled from a woman in her 70s with non-small cell lung cancer. This chain connects TRBV5-4 to TRBJ1-1; D is undetermined. DNA of the CDR3: TGTGCCATCAGCTTGGCACGGGAAGTCACTGAAACTTTCTTT. This translates into CAISLAREVTETFF.